The 9 T cell receptor beta chains below all came from one sample that was sequenced in a study of persistence of HIV-infected CD4 T cells. The immunoSEQ assay was version 4, run in survey mode. The method was immunoSEQ multiplex PCR; TCRdb's version includes in-frame clones alone and lacks a portion of them. The sample has about 46,000 clones, 80% to 90% seen once. Nonspecific anti-CD3/anti-CD28 bead stimulation represents the broad CD4+ T cell repertoire. Sorting of responding CD4+ T cells relied on upregulated CD40 ligand together with CD69. No antigens are known for them. Source: CD4+ T cells sorted from PBMCs after roughly 20-hour stimulation, taken from a patient who received antiretroviral therapy. Source of these receptors: an adult woman with HIV who was CMV-seropositive.

The chain recombines TRBV2 with TRBJ1-1; 7 bases fit TRBD1. V lost 5 bases to trimming and J lost 4 bases; unmatched junction nucleotides: 4. Germline V CDR1 and CDR2: SNHLY, FYNNEI. The CDR3 is 13 amino acids. The CDR3, as DNA: TGTGCCAGCAGTACAACAGGGGTCACTGAAGCTTTCTTT. It specifies CASSTTGVTEAFF.

The chain uses TRBV6-5 and TRBJ2-1; 8 bases match TRBD1. Germline values: CDR1 MNHEY, CDR2 SVGAGI. This CDR3 is built from 13 residues. J lost 5 bases, V lost 6 bases, and 3 bases had no gene match. CDR3 in DNA: TGTGCCAGCAGCAGGGGGCGCCACAATGAGCAGTTCTTC. It translates to CASSRGRHNEQFF.

This chain connects TRBV2 to TRBJ1-5; D gene uncertain. The CDR3 is made up of 14 amino acids. V lost 6 bases and J lost 4, with 13 bases in between. Germline V gene lookup returns CDR1 SNHLY and CDR2 FYNNEI. The CDR3 region has the DNA TGTGCCAGCAGCCGCGGCGATGCGAATCAGCCCCAGCATTTT. Its protein is CASSRGDANQPQHF.

The chain links TRBV5-5 to TRBJ2-1; perhaps TRBD2 as D (5 bases). V was clipped by 4 bases and J by 4 bases, with 18 bases between them. CDR1 SGHKS and CDR2 YYEKEE come from the germline V gene (reference sequence). This CDR3 contains 16 residues. In DNA form, the CDR3 reads TGTGCCAGCAGCCGGGCCCGGAGCGCGGGTTACAATGAGCAGTTCTTC. This codes for CASSRARSAGYNEQFF.

V usage is TRBV14 and J usage is TRBJ1-1; TRBD1 aligns across 7 bases. This CDR3 comprises 16 residues. Germline V gives CDR1 SGHDN, CDR2 FVKESK. Trimming took 5 bases from V and 0 from J; bases not matched to a gene: 9. In nucleotides, the CDR3 is TGTGCCAGCAGCACCCTGCCGGGACAGATGAACACTGAAGCTTTCTTT. Translating gives CASSTLPGQMNTEAFF.

J is TRBJ2-7 and V is TRBV4-1; D remains ambiguous. The CDR3 sequence is 14 residues long. Germline-derived CDR1 and CDR2 are MGHRA and YSYEKL. V shed 1 base and J shed 0 bases, with 7 bases lying between them. The CDR3 spells CASSQVPNSYEQYF. The CDR3 nucleotides are TGCGCCAGCAGCCAAGTCCCAAACTCCTACGAGCAGTACTTC.

The chain employs TRBV3-1 (or the pseudogene TRBV3-2) and TRBJ1-5; TRBD1 might be the D (6 bases). Trimming pared 1 base from V and 5 bases from J, leaving 15 bases between. The CDR3 is 16 amino acids. CDR1 is LGHDT, CDR2 YNNKEL, per germline (reference sequence). The CDR3 sequence: CASSQGIGGGHQPQHF. The DNA for the CDR3 is TGTGCCAGCAGCCAAGGTATAGGGGGGGGCCATCAGCCCCAGCATTTT.

This chain links TRBV19 with TRBJ1-1; 9 bases are shared with TRBD1. The germline V gene has CDR1 LNHDA and CDR2 SQIVND (reference sequence). This CDR3 contains 13 residues. V dropped 3 bases and J dropped 8; count of bases not matched to a gene: 4. The CDR3 DNA follows: TGTGCCAGTAGTATGGGGGACAGGGAGGAAGCTTTCTTT. It yields the protein CASSMGDREEAFF.

This rearrangement joins TRBV10-3 to TRBJ1-4, with D possibly matching TRBD1 (6 bases). V was cut by 5 bases and J by 0 bases, with 7 bases left in between. The CDR3 runs to 14 residues. CDR1 and CDR2 (germline): ENHRY, SYGVKD. DNA for the CDR3: TGTGCCATCAGTAGGGGGGCAACTAATGAAAAACTGTTTTTT. Translation: CAISRGATNEKLFF.